The clone carrying this T cell receptor beta chain was seen more than once but under ten times. Its antigen is undetermined. The sample originates from a study of T cells after posttransplantation cyclophosphamide. Study results and limitations: Blood and skin or GI T cell repertoires showed limited TRB overlap. TRB clonality was highly associated with recipient CMV seropositivity and reactivation.

TCRdb's table, derived via immunoSEQ multiplex PCR, lists solely in-frame clones and lacks some. There are 30,000 to 45,000 clones in the sample, none observed a single time. This CDR3 has 13 residues. V lost 5 bases, J lost 3 bases, and 8 bases lay in between. Germline loops: CDR1 KGHSH, CDR2 LQKENI. V is TRBV18 and J is TRBJ1-5; no definite D call. The clonotype was recovered from a girl aged 5-17 years in good health, CMV-negative, and a related stem cell transplant donor. The sequenced material came from PBMCs. The CDR3 reads CASSLETNQPQHF. CDR3 DNA sequence: TGTGCCAGCTCATTGGAGACCAATCAGCCCCAGCATTTT.